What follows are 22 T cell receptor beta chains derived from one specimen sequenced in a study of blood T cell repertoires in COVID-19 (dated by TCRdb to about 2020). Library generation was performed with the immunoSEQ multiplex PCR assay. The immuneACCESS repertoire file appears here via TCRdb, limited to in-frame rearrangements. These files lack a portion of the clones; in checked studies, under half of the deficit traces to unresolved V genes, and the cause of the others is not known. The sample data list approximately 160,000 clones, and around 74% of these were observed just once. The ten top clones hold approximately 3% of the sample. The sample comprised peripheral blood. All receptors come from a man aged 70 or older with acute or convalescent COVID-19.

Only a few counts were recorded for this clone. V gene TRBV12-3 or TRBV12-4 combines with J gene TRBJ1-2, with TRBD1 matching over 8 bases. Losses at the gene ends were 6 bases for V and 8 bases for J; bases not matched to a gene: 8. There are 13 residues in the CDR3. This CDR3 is CASSPDRVFGYTF. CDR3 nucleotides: TGTGCCAGCAGCCCGGACAGGGTATTCGGCTACACCTTC.

In nucleotides, the CDR3 is TGTGCCAGCACCTCTACGGCCCCGGAGGCTTTCTTT. Amino acids: CASTSTAPEAFF. This chain connects TRBV6-1 to TRBJ1-1; D is unclear. The CDR3 is 12 amino acids. CDR1 and CDR2 (germline): MNHNS, SASEGT. The ends were cut back, 7 bases at V and 11 bases at J, with 17 bases in the middle.

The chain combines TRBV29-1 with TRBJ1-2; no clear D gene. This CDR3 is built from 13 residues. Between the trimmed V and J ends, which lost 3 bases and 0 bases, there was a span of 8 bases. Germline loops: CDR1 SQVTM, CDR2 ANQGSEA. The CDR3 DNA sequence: TGCAGCGTTGATGCGGAAGCTAACTATGGCTACACCTTC. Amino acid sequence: CSVDAEANYGYTF. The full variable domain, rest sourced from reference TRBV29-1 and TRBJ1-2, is SAVISQKPSRDICQRGTSLTIQCQVDSQVTMMFWYRQQPGQSLTLIATANQGSEATYESGFVIDKFPISRPNLTFSTLTVSNMSPEDSSIYLCSVDAEANYGYTFGSGTRLTVV.

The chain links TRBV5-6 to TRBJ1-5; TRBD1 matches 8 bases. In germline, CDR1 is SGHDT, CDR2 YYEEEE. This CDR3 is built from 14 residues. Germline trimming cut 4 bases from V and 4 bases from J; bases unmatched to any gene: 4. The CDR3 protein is CASSHDRGNQPQHF. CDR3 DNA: TGTGCCAGCAGCCACGACAGGGGAAATCAGCCCCAGCATTTT.

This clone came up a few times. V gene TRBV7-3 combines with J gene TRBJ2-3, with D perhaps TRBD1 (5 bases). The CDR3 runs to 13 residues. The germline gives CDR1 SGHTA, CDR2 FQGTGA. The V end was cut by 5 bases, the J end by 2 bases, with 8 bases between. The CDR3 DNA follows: TGTGCCAGCAGCAGGGGTACCACAGATACGCAGTATTTT. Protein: CASSRGTTDTQYF.

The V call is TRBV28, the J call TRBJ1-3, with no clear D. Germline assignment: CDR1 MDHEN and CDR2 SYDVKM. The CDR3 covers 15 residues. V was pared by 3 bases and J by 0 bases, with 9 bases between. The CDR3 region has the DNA TGTGCCAGCAGTTTCACAGCTCACTCTGGAAACACCATATATTTT. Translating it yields CASSFTAHSGNTIYF.

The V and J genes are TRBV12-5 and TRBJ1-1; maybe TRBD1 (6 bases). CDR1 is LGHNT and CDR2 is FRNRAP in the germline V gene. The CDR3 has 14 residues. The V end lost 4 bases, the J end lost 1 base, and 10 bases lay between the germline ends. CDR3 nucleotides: TGTGCTAGTGGTTCGGACAGAGGGAACACTGAAGCTTTCTTT. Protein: CASGSDRGNTEAFF.

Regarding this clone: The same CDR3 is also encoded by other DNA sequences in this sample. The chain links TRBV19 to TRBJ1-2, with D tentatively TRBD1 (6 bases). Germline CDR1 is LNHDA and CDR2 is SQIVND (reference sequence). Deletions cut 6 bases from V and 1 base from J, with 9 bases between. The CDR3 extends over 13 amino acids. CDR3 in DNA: TGTGCCAGTAGCCTGACAGGTAACTATGGCTACACCTTC. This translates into CASSLTGNYGYTF.

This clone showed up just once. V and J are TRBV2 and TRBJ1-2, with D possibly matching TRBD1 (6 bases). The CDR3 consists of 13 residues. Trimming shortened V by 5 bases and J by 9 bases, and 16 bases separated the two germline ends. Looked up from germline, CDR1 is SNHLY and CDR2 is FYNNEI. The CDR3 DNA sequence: TGTGCCAGCAGTCCCCACAGGGAAATAAGCTACACCTTC. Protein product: CASSPHREISYTF.

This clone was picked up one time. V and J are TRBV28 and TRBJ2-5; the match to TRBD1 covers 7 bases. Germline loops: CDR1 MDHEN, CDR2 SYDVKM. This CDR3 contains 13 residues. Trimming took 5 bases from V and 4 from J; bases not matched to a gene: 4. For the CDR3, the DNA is TGTGCCAGCAGTCTGACAGGGCCAGAGACCCAGTACTTC. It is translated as CASSLTGPETQYF.

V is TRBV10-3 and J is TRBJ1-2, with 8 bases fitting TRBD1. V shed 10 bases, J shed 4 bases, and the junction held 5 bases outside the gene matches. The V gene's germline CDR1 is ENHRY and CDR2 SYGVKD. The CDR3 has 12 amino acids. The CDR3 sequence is CASSGGAYGYTF. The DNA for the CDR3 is TGTGCCAGTTCAGGGGGCGCCTATGGCTACACCTTC.

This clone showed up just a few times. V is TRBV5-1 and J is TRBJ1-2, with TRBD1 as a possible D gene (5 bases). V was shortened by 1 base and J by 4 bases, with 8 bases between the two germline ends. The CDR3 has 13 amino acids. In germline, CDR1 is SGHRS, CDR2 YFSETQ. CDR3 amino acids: CASSLSRVYGYTF. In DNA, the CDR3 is TGCGCCAGCAGCTTGTCCAGGGTCTATGGCTACACCTTC.

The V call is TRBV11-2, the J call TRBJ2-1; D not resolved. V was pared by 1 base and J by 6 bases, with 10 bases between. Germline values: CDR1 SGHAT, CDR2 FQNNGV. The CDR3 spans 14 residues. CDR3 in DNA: TGTGCCAGCAGCTTAGGAGCTAGTCTCAATGAGCAGTTCTTC. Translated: CASSLGASLNEQFF.

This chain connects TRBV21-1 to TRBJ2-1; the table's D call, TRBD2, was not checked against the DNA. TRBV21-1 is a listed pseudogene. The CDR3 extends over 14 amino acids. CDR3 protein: CASSSLAGANEQFF. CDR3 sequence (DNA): TGTGCCAGCAGCAGTCTAGCGGGAGCCAATGAGCAGTTCTTC.

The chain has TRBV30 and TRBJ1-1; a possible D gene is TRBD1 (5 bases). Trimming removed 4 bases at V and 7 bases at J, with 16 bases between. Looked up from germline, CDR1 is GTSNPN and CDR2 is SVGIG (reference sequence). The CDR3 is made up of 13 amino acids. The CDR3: CAWNRGDEGEAFF. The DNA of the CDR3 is TGTGCCTGGAACCGGGGGGATGAGGGTGAAGCTTTCTTT.

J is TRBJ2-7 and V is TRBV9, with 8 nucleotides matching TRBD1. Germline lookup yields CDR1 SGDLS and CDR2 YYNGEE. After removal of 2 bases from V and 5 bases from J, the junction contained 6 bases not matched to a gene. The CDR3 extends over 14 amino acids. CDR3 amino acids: CASSVDPRGHEQYF. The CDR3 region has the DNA TGTGCCAGCAGCGTGGACCCCAGGGGGCACGAGCAGTACTTC.

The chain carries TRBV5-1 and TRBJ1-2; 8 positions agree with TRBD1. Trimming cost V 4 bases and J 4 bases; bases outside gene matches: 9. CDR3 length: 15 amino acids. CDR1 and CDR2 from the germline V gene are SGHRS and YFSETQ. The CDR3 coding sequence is TGCGCCAGCAGCCCACGGACAGGGAATGGCTATGGCTACACCTTC. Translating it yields CASSPRTGNGYGYTF.

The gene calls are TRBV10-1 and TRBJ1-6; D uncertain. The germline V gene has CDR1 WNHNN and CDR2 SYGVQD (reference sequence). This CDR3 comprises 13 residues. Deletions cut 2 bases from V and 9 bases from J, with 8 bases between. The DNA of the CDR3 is TGCGCCAGCAGTGAGATTGAGGGTTCACCCCTCCACTTT. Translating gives CASSEIEGSPLHF.

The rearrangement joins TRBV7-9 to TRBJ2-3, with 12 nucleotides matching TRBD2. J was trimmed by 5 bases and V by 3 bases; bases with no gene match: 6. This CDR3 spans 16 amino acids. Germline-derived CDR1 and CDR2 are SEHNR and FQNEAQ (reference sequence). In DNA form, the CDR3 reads TGTGCCAGCAGCTTGAATCTAGCGGGGGGGCAAGATACGCAGTATTTT. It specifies CASSLNLAGGQDTQYF.

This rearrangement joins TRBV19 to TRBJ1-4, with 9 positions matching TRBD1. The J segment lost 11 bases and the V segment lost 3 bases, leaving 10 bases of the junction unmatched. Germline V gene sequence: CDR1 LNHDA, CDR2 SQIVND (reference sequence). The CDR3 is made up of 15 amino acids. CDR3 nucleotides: TGTGCCAGTAGTATCCCTACAGGGGGCGGATGGAAACTGTTTTTT. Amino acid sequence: CASSIPTGGGWKLFF.

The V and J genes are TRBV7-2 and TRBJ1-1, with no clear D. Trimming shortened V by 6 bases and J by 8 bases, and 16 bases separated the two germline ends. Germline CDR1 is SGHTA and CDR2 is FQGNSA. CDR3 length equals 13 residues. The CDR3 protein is CASRLFTGTEAFF. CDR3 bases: TGTGCCAGCAGACTTTTCACGGGAACAGAAGCTTTCTTT.

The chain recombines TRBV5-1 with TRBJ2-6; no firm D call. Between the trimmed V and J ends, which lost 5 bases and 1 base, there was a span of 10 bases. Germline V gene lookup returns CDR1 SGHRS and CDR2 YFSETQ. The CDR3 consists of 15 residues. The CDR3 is CASRENLSGANVLTF. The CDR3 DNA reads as TGCGCCAGCAGGGAGAACTTATCTGGGGCCAACGTCCTGACTTTC.